This TCR beta chain was found in a study of cytomegalovirus exposure and HLA in healthy donors. V dropped 0 bases and J dropped 3; count of bases not matched to a gene: 0. This CDR3 is 14 amino acids long. Per the germline V gene, CDR1 is SGHRS and CDR2 is YFSETQ. Donors were ostensibly healthy at sampling, although undocumented immune exposures were probable. Points on this clone: Antigen: not known.

Study-level results: CMV serostatus stood as the only immune exposure information on hand. Productive status was seen about 87% or about 30% of the time for most TCR beta V segments in an earlier analysis.

The primer mix had 60 Vbeta and 13 Jbeta primers. Sequenced by immunoSEQ multiplex PCR; TCRdb stores in-frame clones only, minus some. The sample holds 45,000 to 60,000 clones, 72% seen once. The sequenced sample consisted of PBMCs. The chain joins TRBV5-1 to TRBJ2-7; TRBD2 matches 10 bases. This receptor was taken from a woman in her 50s in good health and CMV-seronegative. This CDR3 reads CASSLASGSYEQYF. CDR3 sequence (DNA): TGCGCCAGCAGCTTGGCTAGCGGGAGCTACGAGCAGTACTTC. Variable domain in full (rest from reference TRBV5-1 and TRBJ2-7): KAGVTQTPRYLIKTRGQQVTLSCSPISGHRSVSWYQQTPGQGLQFLFEYFSETQRNKGNFPGRFSGRQFSNSRSEMNVSTLELGDSALYLCASSLASGSYEQYFGPGTRLTVT.